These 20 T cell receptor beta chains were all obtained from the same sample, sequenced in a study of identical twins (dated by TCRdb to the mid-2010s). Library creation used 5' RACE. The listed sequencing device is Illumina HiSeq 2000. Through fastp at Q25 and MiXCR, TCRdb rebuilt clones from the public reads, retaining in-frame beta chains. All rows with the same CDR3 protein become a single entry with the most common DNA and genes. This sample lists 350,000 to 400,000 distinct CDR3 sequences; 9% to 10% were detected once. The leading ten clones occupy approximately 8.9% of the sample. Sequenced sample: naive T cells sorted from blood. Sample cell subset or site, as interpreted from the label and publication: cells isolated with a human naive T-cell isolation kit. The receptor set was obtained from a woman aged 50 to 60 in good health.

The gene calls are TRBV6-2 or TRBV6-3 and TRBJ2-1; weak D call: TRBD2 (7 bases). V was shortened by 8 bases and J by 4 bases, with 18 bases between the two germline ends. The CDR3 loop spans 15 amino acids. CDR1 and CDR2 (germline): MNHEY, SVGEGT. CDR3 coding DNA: TGTGCCAGCGACAGAAGGGGGGAGGGTTACAATGAGCAGTTCTTC. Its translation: CASDRRGEGYNEQFF.

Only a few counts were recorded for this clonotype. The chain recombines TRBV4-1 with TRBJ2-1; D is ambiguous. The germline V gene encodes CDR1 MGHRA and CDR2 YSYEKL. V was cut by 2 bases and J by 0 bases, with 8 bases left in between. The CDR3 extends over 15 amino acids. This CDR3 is CASSQLRNSYNEQFF. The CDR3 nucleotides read TGCGCCAGCAGCCAATTGCGGAACTCCTACAATGAGCAGTTCTTC.

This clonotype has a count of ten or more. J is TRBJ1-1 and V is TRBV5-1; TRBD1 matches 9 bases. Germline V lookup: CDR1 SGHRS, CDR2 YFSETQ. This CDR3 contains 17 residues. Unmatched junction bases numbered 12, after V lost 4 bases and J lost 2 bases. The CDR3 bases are TGCGCCAGCAGCAATCCCTCCGGGACAGGGTCCAACACTGAAGCTTTCTTT. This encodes CASSNPSGTGSNTEAFF.

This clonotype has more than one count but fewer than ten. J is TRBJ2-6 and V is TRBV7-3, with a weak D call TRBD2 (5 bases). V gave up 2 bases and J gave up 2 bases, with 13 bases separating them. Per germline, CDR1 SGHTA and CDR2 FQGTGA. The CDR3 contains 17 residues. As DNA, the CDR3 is TGTGCCAGCAGCTTAGGAGTAACCGGGACTGGGGCCAACGTCCTGACTTTC. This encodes CASSLGVTGTGANVLTF.

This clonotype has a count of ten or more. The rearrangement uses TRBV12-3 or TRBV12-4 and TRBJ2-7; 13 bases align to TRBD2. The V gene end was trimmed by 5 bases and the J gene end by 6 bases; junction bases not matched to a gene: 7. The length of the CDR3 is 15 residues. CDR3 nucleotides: TGTGCCAGCAGTACGGGGACTAGCGGGATTGGCGAGCAGTACTTC. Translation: CASSTGTSGIGEQYF.

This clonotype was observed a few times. The DNA of the CDR3 is TGCAGTGCTAGAGCGGGAAGCCAGGGCACCGGGGAGCTGTTTTTT. Translated: CSARAGSQGTGELFF. The V gene is TRBV20-1, the J gene TRBJ2-2; TRBD1 or TRBD2 may be the D gene (5 bases each). Per germline, CDR1 DFQATT and CDR2 SNEGSKA (reference sequence). The CDR3 has 15 amino acids. V was cut by 1 base and J by 4 bases, with 13 bases left in between.

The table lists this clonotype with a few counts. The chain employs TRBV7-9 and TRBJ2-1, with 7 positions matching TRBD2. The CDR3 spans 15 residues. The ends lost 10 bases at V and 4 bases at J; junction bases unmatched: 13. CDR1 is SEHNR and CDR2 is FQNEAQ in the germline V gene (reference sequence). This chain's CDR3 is CATMAGGRPYNEQFF. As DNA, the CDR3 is TGTGCCACCATGGCTGGCGGGAGACCATACAATGAGCAGTTCTTC.

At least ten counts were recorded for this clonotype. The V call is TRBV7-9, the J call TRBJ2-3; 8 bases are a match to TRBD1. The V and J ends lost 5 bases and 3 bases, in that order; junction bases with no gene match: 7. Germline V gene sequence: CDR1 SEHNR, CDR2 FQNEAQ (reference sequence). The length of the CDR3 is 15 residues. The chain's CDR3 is CASSPWTGKTDTQYF. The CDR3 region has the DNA TGTGCCAGCAGCCCTTGGACAGGGAAGACAGATACGCAGTATTTT.

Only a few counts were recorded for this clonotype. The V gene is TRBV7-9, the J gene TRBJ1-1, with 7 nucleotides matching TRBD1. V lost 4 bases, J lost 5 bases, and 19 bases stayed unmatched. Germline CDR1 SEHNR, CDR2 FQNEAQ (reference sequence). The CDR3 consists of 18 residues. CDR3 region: CASSSLIGRQGERTEAFF. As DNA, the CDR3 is TGTGCCAGCAGCTCCCTCATTGGTAGACAGGGCGAGCGAACTGAAGCTTTCTTT. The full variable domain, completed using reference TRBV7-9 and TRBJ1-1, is DTGVSQNPRHKITKRGQNVTFRCDPISEHNRLYWYRQTLGQGPEFLTYFQNEAQLEKSRLLSDRFSAERPKGSFSTLEIQRTEQGDSAMYLCASSSLIGRQGERTEAFFGQGTRLTVV.

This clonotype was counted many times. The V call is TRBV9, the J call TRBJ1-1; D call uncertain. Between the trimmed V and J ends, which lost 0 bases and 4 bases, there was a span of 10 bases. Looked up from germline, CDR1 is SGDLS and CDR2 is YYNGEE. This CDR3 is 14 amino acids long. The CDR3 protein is CASSVGAEGTEAFF. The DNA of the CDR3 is TGTGCCAGCAGCGTAGGGGCAGAGGGCACTGAAGCTTTCTTT.

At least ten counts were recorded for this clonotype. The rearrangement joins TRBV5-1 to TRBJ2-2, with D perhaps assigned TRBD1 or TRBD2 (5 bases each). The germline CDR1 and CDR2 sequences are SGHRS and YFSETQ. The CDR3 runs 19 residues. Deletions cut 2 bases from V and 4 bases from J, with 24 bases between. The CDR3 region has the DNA TGCGCCAGCAGCTTTTTTCATTCCGGGACCCCAGGTTTCACCGGGGAGCTGTTTTTT. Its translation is CASSFFHSGTPGFTGELFF.

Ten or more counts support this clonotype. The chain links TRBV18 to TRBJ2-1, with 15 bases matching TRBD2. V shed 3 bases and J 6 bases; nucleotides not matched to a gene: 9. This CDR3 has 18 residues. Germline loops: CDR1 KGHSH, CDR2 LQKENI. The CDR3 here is CASSPLPRTSGRGNEQFF. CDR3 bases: TGTGCCAGCTCACCTCTACCCAGGACTAGCGGGAGGGGCAATGAGCAGTTCTTC.

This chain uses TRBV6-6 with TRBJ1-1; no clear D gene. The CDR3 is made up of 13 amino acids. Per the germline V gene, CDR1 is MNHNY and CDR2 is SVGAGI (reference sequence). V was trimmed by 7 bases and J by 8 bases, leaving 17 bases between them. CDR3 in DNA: TGTGCCAGCAACCCGCCCGGCTCAGGCGAAGCTTTCTTT. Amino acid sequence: CASNPPGSGEAFF.

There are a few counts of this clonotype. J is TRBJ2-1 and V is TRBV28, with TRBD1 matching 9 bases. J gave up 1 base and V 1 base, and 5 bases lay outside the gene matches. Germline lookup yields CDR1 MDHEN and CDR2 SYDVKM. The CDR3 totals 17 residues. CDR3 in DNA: TGTGCCAGCAGTTTATCCCGGACAGGGGATTCCTACAATGAGCAGTTCTTC. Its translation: CASSLSRTGDSYNEQFF.

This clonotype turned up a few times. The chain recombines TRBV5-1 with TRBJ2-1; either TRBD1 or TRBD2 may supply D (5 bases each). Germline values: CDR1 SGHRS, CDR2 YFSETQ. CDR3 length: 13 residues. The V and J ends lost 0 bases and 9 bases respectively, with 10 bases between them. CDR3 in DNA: TGCGCCAGCAGCTTGGCCAATGGGGGTGAGCAGTTCTTC. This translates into CASSLANGGEQFF.

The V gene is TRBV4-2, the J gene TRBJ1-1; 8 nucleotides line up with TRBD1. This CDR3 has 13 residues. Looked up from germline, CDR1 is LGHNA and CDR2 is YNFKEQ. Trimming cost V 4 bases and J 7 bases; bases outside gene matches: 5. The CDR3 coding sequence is TGTGCCAGCAGCCCCGACAGGGGCGATGAAGCTTTCTTT. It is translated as CASSPDRGDEAFF.

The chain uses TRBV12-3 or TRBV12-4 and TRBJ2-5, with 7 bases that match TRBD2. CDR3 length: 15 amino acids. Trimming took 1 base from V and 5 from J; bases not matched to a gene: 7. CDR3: CASSLGGGSVETQYF. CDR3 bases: TGTGCCAGCAGTTTAGGGGGGGGGTCAGTGGAGACCCAGTACTTC.

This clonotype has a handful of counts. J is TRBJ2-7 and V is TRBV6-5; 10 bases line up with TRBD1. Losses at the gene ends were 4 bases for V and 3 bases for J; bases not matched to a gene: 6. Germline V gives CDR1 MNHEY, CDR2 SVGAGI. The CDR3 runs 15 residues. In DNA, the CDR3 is TGTGCCAGCAGTTTAACCGGGACAGGGGTCTACGAGCAGTACTTC. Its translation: CASSLTGTGVYEQYF.

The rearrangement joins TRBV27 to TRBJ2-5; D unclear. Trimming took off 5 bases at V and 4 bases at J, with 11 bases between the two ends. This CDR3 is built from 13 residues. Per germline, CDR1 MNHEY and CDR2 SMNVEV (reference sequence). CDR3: CASSTGLLETQYF. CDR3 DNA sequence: TGTGCCAGCAGTACTGGTCTGTTAGAGACCCAGTACTTC.

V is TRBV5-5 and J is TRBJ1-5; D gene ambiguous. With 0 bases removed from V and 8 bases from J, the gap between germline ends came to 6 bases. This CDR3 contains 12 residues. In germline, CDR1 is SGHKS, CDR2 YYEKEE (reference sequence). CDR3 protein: CASSLDSEPQHF. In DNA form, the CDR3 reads TGTGCCAGCAGCTTGGACAGCGAGCCCCAGCATTTT.